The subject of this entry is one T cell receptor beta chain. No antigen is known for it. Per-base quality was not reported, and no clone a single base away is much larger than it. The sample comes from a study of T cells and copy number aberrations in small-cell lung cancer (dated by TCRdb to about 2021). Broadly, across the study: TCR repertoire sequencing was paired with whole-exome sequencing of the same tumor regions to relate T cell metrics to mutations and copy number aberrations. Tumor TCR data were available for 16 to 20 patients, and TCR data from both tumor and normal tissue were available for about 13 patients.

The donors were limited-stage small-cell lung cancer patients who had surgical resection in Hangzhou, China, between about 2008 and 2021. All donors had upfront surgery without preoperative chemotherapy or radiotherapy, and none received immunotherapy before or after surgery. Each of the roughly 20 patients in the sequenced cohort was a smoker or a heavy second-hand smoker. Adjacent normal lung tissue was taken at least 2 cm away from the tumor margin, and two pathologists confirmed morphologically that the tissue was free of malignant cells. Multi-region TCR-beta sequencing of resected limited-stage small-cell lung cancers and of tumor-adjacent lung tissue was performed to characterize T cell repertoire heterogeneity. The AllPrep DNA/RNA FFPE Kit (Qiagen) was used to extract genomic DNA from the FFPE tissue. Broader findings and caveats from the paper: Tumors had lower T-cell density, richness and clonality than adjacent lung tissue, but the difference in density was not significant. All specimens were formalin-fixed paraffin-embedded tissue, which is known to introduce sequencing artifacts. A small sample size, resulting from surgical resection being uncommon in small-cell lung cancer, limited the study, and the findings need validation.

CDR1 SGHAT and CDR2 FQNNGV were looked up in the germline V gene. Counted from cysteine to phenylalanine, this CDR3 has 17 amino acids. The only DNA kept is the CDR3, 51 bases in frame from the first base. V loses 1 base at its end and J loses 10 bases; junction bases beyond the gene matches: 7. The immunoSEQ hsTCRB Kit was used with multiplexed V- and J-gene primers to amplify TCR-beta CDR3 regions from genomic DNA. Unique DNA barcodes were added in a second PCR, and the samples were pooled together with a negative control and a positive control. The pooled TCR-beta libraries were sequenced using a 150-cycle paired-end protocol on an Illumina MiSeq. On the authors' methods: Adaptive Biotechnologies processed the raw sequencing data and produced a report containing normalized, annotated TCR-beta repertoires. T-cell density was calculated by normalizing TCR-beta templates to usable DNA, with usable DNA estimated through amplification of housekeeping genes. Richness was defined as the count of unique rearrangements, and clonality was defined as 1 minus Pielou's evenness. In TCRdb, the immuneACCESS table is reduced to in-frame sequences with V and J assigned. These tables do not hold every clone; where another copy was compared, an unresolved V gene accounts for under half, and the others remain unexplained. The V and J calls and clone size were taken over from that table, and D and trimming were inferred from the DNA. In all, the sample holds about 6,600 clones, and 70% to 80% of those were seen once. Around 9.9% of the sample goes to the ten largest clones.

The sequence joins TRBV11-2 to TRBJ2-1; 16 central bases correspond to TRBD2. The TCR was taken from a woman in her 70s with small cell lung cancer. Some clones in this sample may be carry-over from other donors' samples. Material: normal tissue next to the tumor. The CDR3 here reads CASSLGGTSGRAREQFF. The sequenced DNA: TGTGCCAGCAGCTTAGGAGGGACTAGCGGGAGGGCCCGGGAGCAGTTCTTC.